Below, 13 T cell receptor beta chains from the same sample are listed, as sequenced in a study of chronic HIV infection and antiretroviral therapy. TCRdb analysed the 5' RACE reads with MiXCR anew, one entry per CDR3 protein. The table shows more than 25,000 distinct CDR3 sequences, with 8% to 10% occurring only once. The sequencing sample was made of peripheral blood. The origin of the receptors is an adult who had HIV and had not received antiretroviral therapy, or was an uninfected healthy control (not recorded which).

The V and J genes are TRBV12-3 or TRBV12-4 and TRBJ1-1; TRBD1 might be the D (6 bases). Trimming removed 3 bases at V and 4 bases at J, with 12 bases between. The CDR3 totals 14 residues. CDR3 sequence reads: CASSLGGAVTEAFF. The CDR3 DNA is TGTGCCAGCAGTTTGGGGGGGGCCGTCACTGAAGCTTTCTTT.

This clonotype was recorded at least ten times. This chain uses TRBV10-1 with TRBJ1-1; TRBD1 aligns across 7 bases. The CDR3 extends over 15 amino acids. J was trimmed by 0 bases and V by 7 bases; bases with no gene match: 8. Germline V lookup: CDR1 WNHNN, CDR2 SYGVQD (reference sequence). The CDR3 region is CASTGTVPLNTEAFF. As DNA, the CDR3 is TGCGCCAGCACCGGGACAGTTCCGTTGAACACTGAAGCTTTCTTT.

This clonotype was seen at least ten times. The J gene is TRBJ1-3, the V gene TRBV20-1; D remains unclear. The CDR3 spans 13 residues. Between the trimmed V and J ends, which lost 6 bases and 0 bases, there was a span of 9 bases. The V gene's germline CDR1 is DFQATT and CDR2 SNEGSKA (reference sequence). The CDR3: CSANGISGNTIYF. The DNA for the CDR3 is TGCAGTGCAAATGGGATCTCTGGAAACACCATATATTTT.

This clonotype was detected ten times or more. This chain uses TRBV7-3 with TRBJ2-1; D gene unclear. Trimming shortened V by 2 bases and J by 7 bases, and 9 bases separated the two germline ends. Germline lookup yields CDR1 SGHTA and CDR2 FQGTGA. The CDR3 consists of 13 residues. CDR3 residues: CASSLLSINEQFF. As DNA, the CDR3 is TGTGCCAGCAGCTTACTGAGTATAAATGAGCAGTTCTTC.

In its sample, this clonotype was seen many times. The chain is built from TRBV4-1 and TRBJ2-1, with D unresolved. CDR1 is MGHRA, CDR2 YSYEKL, per germline. The CDR3 length is 14 residues. The ends were cut back, 0 bases at V and 6 bases at J, with 9 bases in the middle. CDR3 sequence reads: CASSQDRTGNEQFF. Written as DNA, the CDR3 is TGCGCCAGCAGCCAAGATCGCACGGGCAATGAGCAGTTCTTC.

This clonotype was picked up many times. The chain joins TRBV5-1 to TRBJ2-5; the D is unclear. The germline V and J ends were trimmed by 0 bases and 0 bases, with 9 bases remaining between them. The germline CDR1 and CDR2 sequences are SGHRS and YFSETQ. CDR3 size: 15 residues. Here the CDR3 reads CASSLDQAYQETQYF. DNA for the CDR3: TGCGCCAGCAGCTTGGATCAGGCGTACCAAGAGACCCAGTACTTC.

This clonotype was detected ten times or more. DNA for the CDR3: TGCAGTGCTTCAGTTCTCCCCCGCTACTACGAGCAGTACTTC. This encodes CSASVLPRYYEQYF. The chain has TRBV20-1 and TRBJ2-7; D not resolved. Germline-derived CDR1 and CDR2 are DFQATT and SNEGSKA (reference sequence). The CDR3 loop spans 14 amino acids. Trimming shortened V by 5 bases and J by 3 bases, and 17 bases separated the two germline ends.

This clonotype has ten or more counts. The chain has TRBV6-5 and TRBJ1-6; D remains unclear. V dropped 4 bases and J dropped 0 bases, with 7 bases sitting between them. This CDR3 comprises 15 residues. Germline lookup yields CDR1 MNHEY and CDR2 SVGAGI. CDR3 nucleotide sequence: TGTGCCAGCAGTTTCTTAGGCTCCTATAATTCACCCCTCCACTTT. Translated, it gives CASSFLGSYNSPLHF.

Ten or more counts support this clonotype. J is TRBJ2-7 and V is TRBV10-3; TRBD1 matches at 7 bases. The trim removed 4 bases at V and 0 bases at J, leaving 3 bases unmatched. Per the germline V gene, CDR1 is ENHRY and CDR2 is SYGVKD. The CDR3 extends over 14 amino acids. The CDR3 is CAISVRDSSYEQYF. The CDR3 region has the DNA TGTGCCATCAGTGTCAGGGACAGCTCCTACGAGCAGTACTTC.

The chain uses TRBV7-9 and TRBJ1-2, with D uncertain. The germline V and J ends were trimmed by 5 bases and 7 bases, with 17 bases remaining between them. This CDR3 is 14 amino acids long. Germline CDR1 is SEHNR and CDR2 is FQNEAQ (reference sequence). The CDR3 loop reads CASSNAGQSAGYTF. In DNA, the CDR3 is TGTGCCAGCAGCAATGCCGGGCAGTCCGCTGGCTACACCTTC.

This clonotype is categorized as medium-sized (0.01 to 0.1%). The J gene is TRBJ2-3, the V gene TRBV19, with D unresolved. This CDR3 region has 12 residues. CDR1 LNHDA and CDR2 SQIVND come from the germline V gene (reference sequence). V lost 3 bases and J lost 7, with 8 bases in between. The CDR3, as DNA: TGTGCCAGTAGTATTGGAGATCATACGCAGTATTTT. Translating it yields CASSIGDHTQYF.

A word on this clonotype: Possible read error: a much larger clone is one base away. The chain is built from TRBV29-1 and TRBJ2-3, with D perhaps matching TRBD1 (6 bases). The germline V gene has CDR1 SQVTM and CDR2 ANQGSEA. The CDR3 is made up of 14 amino acids. Between the trimmed V and J ends, which lost 3 bases and 7 bases, there was a span of 17 bases. The DNA of the CDR3 is TGCAGCGTTGAGTTGGGGCGAGGGACATATACGCAGTATTTT. It yields the protein CSVELGRGTYTQYF.

This clonotype was observed a few times. The V gene is TRBV6-5, the J gene TRBJ2-7, with TRBD2 matching 11 bases. This CDR3 has 15 residues. V lost 5 bases and J lost 4; bases outside the gene matches: 7. Germline values: CDR1 MNHEY, CDR2 SVGAGI. CDR3 amino acids: CASSILAGAGYEQYF. The CDR3 DNA reads as TGTGCCAGCAGTATACTAGCGGGGGCCGGGTACGAGCAGTACTTC.